Listed below are T cell receptor beta chains from one sample, sequenced in a study of CD8+CD57+ T cells in acquired aplastic anemia. TCRdb recomputed calls from the reads with MiXCR, one row per CDR3 protein. The table has 35,000 to 40,000 distinct CDR3 sequences, more than 75% seen once. Sequencing used sorted CD4+, CD8+, or CD8+CD57+ T cells (not recorded which) from PBMCs. The source of these receptors is a human donor in good health, serving as a control. CDR3s include the opening cysteine and the closing phenylalanine or tryptophan. Each record gives: J gene, D gene, clone size, V gene, CDR3 DNA, CDR3 protein. D genes are given only for firm matches. Not all rows give a size; the values are once, few, many and, for expanded clones, a class.

TRBJ2-7	.	.	TRBV20-1	TGCAGTGCTAGGTCCCAGCGGTCGACTTACGAGCAGTACTTC	CSARSQRSTYEQYF
TRBJ2-7	.	.	TRBV7-8	TGTGCCAGCAGCTTAGGGTCGGACAGTCGGCTCTTC	CASSLGSDSRLF
TRBJ1-1	.	.	TRBV20-1	TGCAGTGCTAGGCCGAGGAGTTGGAACACTGAAGCTTTCTTT	CSARPRSWNTEAFF
TRBJ1-4	.	.	TRBV2	TGTGCCACCCGGACGGGGAATGAAAAACTGTTTTTT	CATRTGNEKLFF
TRBJ2-2	.	few	TRBV10-3	TGTGCCATCGCGGCCCAGAGGAACACCGGGGAGCTGTTTTTT	CAIAAQRNTGELFF
TRBJ1-1	.	.	TRBV7-3	TGTGCCAGCAGCCCCCAACCGGGGCAGAAAGCTTTCTTT	CASSPQPGQKAFF
TRBJ2-7	.	.	TRBV12-5	TGTGCTAGTGGTTTGTTCCGACAGCTACACTACGAGCAGTACTTC	CASGLFRQLHYEQYF
TRBJ1-1	.	.	TRBV9	TGTGCCAGCAGCGTAGAGGACTACCCGATCCTGAACACTGAAGCTTTCTTT	CASSVEDYPILNTEAFF
TRBJ2-5	TRBD2	.	TRBV10-2	TGCGCCAGCAGTGAGTCAGTTCAGTTCGCAGCGGGGGGGCAAGAGACCCAGTACTTC	CASSESVQFAAGGQETQYF
TRBJ2-1	.	.	TRBV9	TGTGCCAGCAGCGTAGGGGGATGGGGTCTAGGTAAGGATGAGCAGTTCTTC	CASSVGGWGLGKDEQFF